These T cell receptor beta chains were read from a single sample in a study of OX40 agonist ivuxolimab in advanced cancers. Libraries were prepared by immunoSEQ multiplex PCR; TCRdb keeps only in-frame clonotypes and omits some of them. The table records about 70,000 clones, around nine tenths of them present only once. This sample comprised CD4+ or CD8+ T cells sorted from blood, obtained in a trial of the OX40 agonist ivuxolimab. The receptors shown here come from an adult with an advanced solid tumor such as melanoma, head and neck, liver or kidney cancer. CDR3s include the opening cysteine and the closing phenylalanine or tryptophan. D genes are given only for firm matches. The size entry is marked missing in some rows and otherwise reads once, few, many or a size class.

D	size	V	length	J	CDR3	DNA
NA	NA	TRBV10-3	12	TRBJ1-2	CAISDDRYGYTF	TGTGCCATCAGCGACGACCGCTATGGCTACACCTTC
TRBD1	NA	TRBV19	14	TRBJ1-5	CASDDRVRVQPQHF	TGTGCCAGTGATGACAGGGTCCGAGTTCAGCCCCAGCATTTT
NA	NA	TRBV4-2	14	TRBJ2-5	CASSQVTNKETQYF	TGTGCCAGCAGCCAAGTGACGAATAAAGAGACCCAGTACTTC
NA	many	TRBV6-1	14	TRBJ2-7	CASRSWDTGGEQYF	TGTGCCAGCAGAAGCTGGGACACGGGCGGCGAGCAGTACTTC
NA	NA	TRBV6-5	13	TRBJ2-2	CATGSWDTGELFF	TGTGCCACAGGGAGTTGGGACACCGGGGAGCTGTTTTTT
NA	NA	TRBV19	14	TRBJ1-1	CASSSRAGDTEAFF	TGTGCCAGTAGTTCCCGAGCAGGGGACACTGAAGCTTTCTTT
TRBD1	NA	TRBV2	14	TRBJ2-7	CASSVDRDSYEQYF	TGTGCCAGCAGCGTGGACAGGGACTCCTACGAGCAGTACTTC
TRBD2	NA	TRBV10-2	13	TRBJ2-7	CASKGTSAYEQYF	TGCGCCAGCAAAGGGACTAGCGCATACGAGCAGTACTTC
NA	NA	TRBV7-9	16	TRBJ1-2	CASSLVAGGAGYGYTF	TGTGCCAGCAGCTTAGTAGCGGGGGGCGCGGGCTATGGCTACACCTTC
TRBD2	NA	TRBV10-2	16	TRBJ2-1	CASSETSGGSYNEQFF	TGCGCCAGCAGTGAGACTAGCGGGGGGTCCTACAATGAGCAGTTCTTC
TRBD2	NA	TRBV7-3	14	TRBJ2-1	CASSPGGTYNEQFF	TGTGCCAGCAGCCCGGGGGGGACTTACAATGAGCAGTTCTTC
NA	few	TRBV29-1	11	TRBJ1-2	CSVSGTYGYTF	TGCAGCGTCTCCGGGACCTATGGCTACACCTTC
NA	NA	TRBV27	16	TRBJ1-6	CASSTISSSYNSPLHF	TGTGCCAGCAGTACAATATCGAGCTCCTATAATTCACCCCTCCACTTT
NA	NA	TRBV5-1	16	TRBJ2-6	CASSLGGTSGANVLTF	TGCGCCAGCAGCTTGGGGGGGACAAGCGGGGCCAACGTCCTGACTTTC
NA	NA	TRBV5-4	12	TRBJ2-3	CASSLMGNTQYF	TGTGCCAGCAGCTTGATGGGGAATACGCAGTATTTT
NA	NA	TRBV19	14	TRBJ2-1	CASSIQAGGGEQFF	TGTGCCAGTAGTATCCAGGCAGGAGGAGGTGAGCAGTTCTTC
NA	NA	TRBV28	13	TRBJ1-1	CASSPRWRTEAFF	TGTGCCAGCAGTCCCCGGTGGCGGACTGAAGCTTTCTTT
NA	NA	TRBV6-1	15	TRBJ1-1	CASSVRPNDGTEAFF	TGTGCCAGCAGTGTTAGGCCTAATGACGGCACTGAAGCTTTCTTT
NA	NA	TRBV6-1	16	TRBJ1-5	CASSAEWALSHQPQHF	TGTGCCAGCAGTGCCGAGTGGGCACTATCTCATCAGCCCCAGCATTTT
NA	once	TRBV7-7	14	TRBJ2-5	CASSPGLYKETQYF	TGTGCTAGCAGCCCTGGACTCTACAAAGAGACCCAGTACTTC
TRBD1	NA	TRBV6-1	15	TRBJ2-1	CASSERRTGTGEQFF	TGTGCCAGCAGTGAAAGGAGGACAGGGACGGGTGAGCAGTTCTTC
NA	NA	TRBV5-6	15	TRBJ2-7	CASSPGGGGSYEQYF	TGTGCCAGCAGCCCCGGGGGCGGGGGCTCCTACGAGCAGTACTTC
NA	NA	TRBV5-1	15	TRBJ1-4	CASSRGTASTEKLFF	TGCGCCAGCAGCCGCGGGACGGCCTCGACTGAAAAACTGTTTTTT
TRBD2	once	TRBV11-3	16	TRBJ2-1	CASSSGTSGGAHEQFF	TGTGCCAGCAGCTCGGGGACTAGCGGGGGGGCCCATGAGCAGTTCTTC
TRBD1	NA	TRBV7-3	16	TRBJ2-5	CASSLRKTGGRETQYF	TGTGCCAGCAGCTTAAGAAAGACAGGGGGTCGCGAGACCCAGTACTTC
TRBD2	NA	TRBV6-6	13	TRBJ2-1	CASKRGSYNEQFF	TGTGCCAGCAAGCGGGGAAGTTACAATGAGCAGTTCTTC
NA	NA	TRBV5-6	15	TRBJ2-1	CASSPDRPSYNEQFF	TGTGCCAGCAGCCCCGACAGGCCCTCCTACAATGAGCAGTTCTTC
NA	NA	TRBV7-8	14	TRBJ2-3	CASSLRRSTDTQYF	TGTGCCAGCAGCTTAAGGCGTAGCACAGATACGCAGTATTTT
TRBD2	NA	TRBV27	17	TRBJ2-6	CASSSSGGSSGANVLTF	TGTGCCAGCAGTTCCTCGGGGGGGAGTTCTGGGGCCAACGTCCTGACTTTC
TRBD1	NA	TRBV14	14	TRBJ1-1	CASSHPGTGSEAFF	TGTGCCAGCAGCCACCCTGGGACAGGCTCTGAAGCTTTCTTT
NA	NA	TRBV6-4	16	TRBJ2-6	CASSASGVSGANVLTF	TGTGCCAGCAGTGCATCAGGGGTCTCTGGGGCCAACGTCCTGACTTTC
TRBD1	NA	TRBV7-9	15	TRBJ1-4	CASSQAGTGREKLFF	TGTGCCAGCAGCCAAGCCGGGACAGGACGAGAAAAACTGTTTTTT
TRBD1	NA	TRBV23-1	19	TRBJ2-7	CASSRVLDRGFLSSYEQYF	TGCGCCAGTTCGCGCGTGTTGGACAGGGGGTTCTTGTCCTCCTACGAGCAGTACTTC
TRBD1	NA	TRBV4-2	17	TRBJ2-6	CASSQESGGSGANVLTF	TGTGCCAGCAGCCAAGAATCAGGGGGCAGTGGGGCCAACGTCCTGACTTTC
NA	few	TRBV27	13	TRBJ2-6	CASRREGVNVLTF	TGTGCCAGCCGCCGAGAGGGCGTCAACGTCCTGACTTTC
TRBD1	NA	TRBV10-3	15	TRBJ2-1	CAISQQGAVGNEQFF	TGTGCCATCAGCCAACAGGGGGCAGTGGGCAATGAGCAGTTCTTC
NA	NA	TRBV6-6	14	TRBJ2-3	CASSYNRDSDTQYF	TGTGCCAGCAGTTACAACCGGGACTCGGATACGCAGTATTTT
TRBD1	NA	TRBV19	13	TRBJ2-7	CARGTGGSYEQYF	TGTGCCAGGGGGACAGGGGGCAGCTACGAGCAGTACTTC
NA	NA	TRBV19	15	TRBJ1-1	CASSLLGLRNTEAFF	TGTGCCAGTAGCCTATTGGGACTGAGGAACACTGAAGCTTTCTTT
NA	NA	TRBV29-1	13	TRBJ2-2	CSVGTKGSGELFF	TGCAGCGTCGGGACAAAAGGATCCGGGGAGCTGTTTTTT
NA	NA	TRBV7-8	15	TRBJ1-6	CASSQTTAQDSPLHF	TGTGCCAGCAGCCAAACCACCGCCCAGGATTCACCCCTCCACTTT
NA	NA	TRBV9	16	TRBJ2-5	CASSTRQALQLVTQYF	TGTGCCAGCAGCACCCGACAGGCCCTGCAATTGGTGACCCAGTACTTC
NA	NA	TRBV28	12	TRBJ2-5	CASGAGEETQYF	TGTGCCAGCGGTGCTGGGGAAGAGACCCAGTACTTC
NA	NA	TRBV5-4	14	TRBJ1-1	CASSPPRRDTEAFF	TGTGCCAGCAGCCCGCCCAGGAGGGACACTGAAGCTTTCTTT
NA	NA	TRBV30	17	TRBJ2-7	CAWSSPSLSGLPGEQYF	TGTGCCTGGAGTTCCCCGTCTTTAAGCGGGCTACCAGGGGAGCAGTACTTC